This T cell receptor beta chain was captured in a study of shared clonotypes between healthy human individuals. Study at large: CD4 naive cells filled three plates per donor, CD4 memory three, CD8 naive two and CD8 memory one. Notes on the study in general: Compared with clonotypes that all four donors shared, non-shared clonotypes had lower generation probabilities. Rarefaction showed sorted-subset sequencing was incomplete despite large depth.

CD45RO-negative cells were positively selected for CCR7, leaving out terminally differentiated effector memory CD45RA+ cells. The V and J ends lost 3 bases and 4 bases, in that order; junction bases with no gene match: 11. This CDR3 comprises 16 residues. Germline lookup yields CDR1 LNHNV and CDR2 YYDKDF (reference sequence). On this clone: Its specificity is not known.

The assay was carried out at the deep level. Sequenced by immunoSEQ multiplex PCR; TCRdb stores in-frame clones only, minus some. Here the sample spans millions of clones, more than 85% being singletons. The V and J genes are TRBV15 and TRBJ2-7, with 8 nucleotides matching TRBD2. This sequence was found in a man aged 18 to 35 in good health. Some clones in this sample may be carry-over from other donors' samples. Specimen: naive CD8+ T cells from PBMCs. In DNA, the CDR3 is TGTGCCACCAGCAGTACTGCTCAGCGGGAGTGGTACGAGCAGTACTTC. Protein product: CATSSTAQREWYEQYF.